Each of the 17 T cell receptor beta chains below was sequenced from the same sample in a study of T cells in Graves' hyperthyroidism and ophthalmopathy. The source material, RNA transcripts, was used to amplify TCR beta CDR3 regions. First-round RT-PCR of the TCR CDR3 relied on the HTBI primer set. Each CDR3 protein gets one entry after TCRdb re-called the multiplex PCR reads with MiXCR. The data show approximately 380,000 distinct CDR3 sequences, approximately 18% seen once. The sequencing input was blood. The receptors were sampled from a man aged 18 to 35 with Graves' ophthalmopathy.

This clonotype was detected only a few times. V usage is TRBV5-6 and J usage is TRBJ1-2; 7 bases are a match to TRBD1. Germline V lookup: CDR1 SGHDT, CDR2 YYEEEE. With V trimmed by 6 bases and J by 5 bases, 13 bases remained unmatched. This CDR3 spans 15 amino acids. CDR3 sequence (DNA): TGTGCCAGCACCCTCCGTTGGAGGGGGCTTTATGGCTACACCTTC. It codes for CASTLRWRGLYGYTF. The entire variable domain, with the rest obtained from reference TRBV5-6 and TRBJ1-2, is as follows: DAGVTQSPTHLIKTRGQQVTLRCSPKSGHDTVSWYQQALGQGPQFIFQYYEEEERQRGNFPDRFSGHQFPNYSSELNVNALLLGDSALYLCASTLRWRGLYGYTFGSGTRLTVV.

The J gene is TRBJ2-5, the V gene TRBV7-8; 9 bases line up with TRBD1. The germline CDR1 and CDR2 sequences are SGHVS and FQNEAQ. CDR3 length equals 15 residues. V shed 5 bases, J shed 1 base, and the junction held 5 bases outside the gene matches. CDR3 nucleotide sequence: TGTGCCAGCAGCCGGACAGGGGAGGGCCAAGAGACCCAGTACTTC. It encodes CASSRTGEGQETQYF.

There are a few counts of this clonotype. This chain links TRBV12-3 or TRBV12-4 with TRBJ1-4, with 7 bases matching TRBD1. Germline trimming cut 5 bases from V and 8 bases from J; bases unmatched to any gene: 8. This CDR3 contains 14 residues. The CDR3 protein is CASSPLQGGEKLFF. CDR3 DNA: TGTGCCAGCAGTCCTCTCCAGGGGGGAGAAAAACTGTTTTTT.

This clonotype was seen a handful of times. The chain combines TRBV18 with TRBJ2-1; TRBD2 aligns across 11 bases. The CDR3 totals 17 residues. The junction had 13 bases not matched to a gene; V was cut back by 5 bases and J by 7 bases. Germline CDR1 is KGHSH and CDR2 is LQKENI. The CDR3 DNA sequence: TGTGCCAGCTCATGGCCCCTAACTAGCGGGGGTCTAAATGAGCAGTTCTTC. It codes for CASSWPLTSGGLNEQFF.

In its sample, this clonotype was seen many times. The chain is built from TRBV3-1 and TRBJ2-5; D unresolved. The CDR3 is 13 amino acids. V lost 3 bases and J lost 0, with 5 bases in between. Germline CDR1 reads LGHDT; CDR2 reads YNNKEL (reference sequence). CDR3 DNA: TGTGCCAGCAGCCACGACTACCAAGAGACCCAGTACTTC. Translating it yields CASSHDYQETQYF.

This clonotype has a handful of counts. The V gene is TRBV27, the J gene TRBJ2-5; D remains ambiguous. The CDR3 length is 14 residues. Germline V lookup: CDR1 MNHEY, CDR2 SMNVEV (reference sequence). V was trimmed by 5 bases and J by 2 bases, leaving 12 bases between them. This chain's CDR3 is CASSLPDPQETQYF. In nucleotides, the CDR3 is TGTGCCAGCAGTCTCCCGGACCCACAAGAGACCCAGTACTTC.

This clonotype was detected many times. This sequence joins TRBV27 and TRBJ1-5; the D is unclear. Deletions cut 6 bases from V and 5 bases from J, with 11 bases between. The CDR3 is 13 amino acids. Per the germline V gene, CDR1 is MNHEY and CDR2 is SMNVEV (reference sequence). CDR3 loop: CASSRGAYQPQHF. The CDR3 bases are TGTGCCAGCAGCCGGGGAGCCTATCAGCCCCAGCATTTT.

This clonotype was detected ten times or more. The CDR3 loop reads CSARTGPKLNQPQHF. CDR3 DNA sequence: TGCAGTGCCCGGACAGGGCCCAAACTCAATCAGCCCCAGCATTTT. The chain combines TRBV20-1 with TRBJ1-5; TRBD1 matches 8 bases. Trimming cost V 6 bases and J 3 bases; bases outside gene matches: 10. This CDR3 contains 15 residues. The germline CDR1 and CDR2 sequences are DFQATT and SNEGSKA (reference sequence).

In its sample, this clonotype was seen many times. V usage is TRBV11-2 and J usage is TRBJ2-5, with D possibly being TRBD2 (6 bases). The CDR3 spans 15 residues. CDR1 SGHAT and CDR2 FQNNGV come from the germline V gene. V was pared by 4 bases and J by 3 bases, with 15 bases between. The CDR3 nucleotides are TGTGCCAGCAGCTCATGGACGTGGAGGGAAGAGACCCAGTACTTC. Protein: CASSSWTWREETQYF.

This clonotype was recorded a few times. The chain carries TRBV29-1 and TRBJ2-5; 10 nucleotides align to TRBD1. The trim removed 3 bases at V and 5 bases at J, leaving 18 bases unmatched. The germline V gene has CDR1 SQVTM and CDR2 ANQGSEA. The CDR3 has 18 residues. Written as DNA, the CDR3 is TGCAGCGTTGACCGGGACAGGGGACCCACGTCTACCAGGGAGACCCAGTACTTC. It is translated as CSVDRDRGPTSTRETQYF.

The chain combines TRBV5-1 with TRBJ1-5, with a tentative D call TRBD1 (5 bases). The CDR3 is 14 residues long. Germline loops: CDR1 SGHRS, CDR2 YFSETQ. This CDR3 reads CTCSTGAFNQPQHF. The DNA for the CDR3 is TGCACCTGTTCGACCGGGGCCTTCAATCAGCCCCAGCATTTT.

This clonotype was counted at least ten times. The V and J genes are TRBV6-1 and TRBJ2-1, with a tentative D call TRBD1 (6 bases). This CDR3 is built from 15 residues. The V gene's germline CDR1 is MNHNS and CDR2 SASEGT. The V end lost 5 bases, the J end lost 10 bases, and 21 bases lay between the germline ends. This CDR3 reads CASSPNSWDNGEQFF. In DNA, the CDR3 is TGTGCCAGCAGTCCTAACTCTTGGGACAACGGGGAGCAGTTCTTC.

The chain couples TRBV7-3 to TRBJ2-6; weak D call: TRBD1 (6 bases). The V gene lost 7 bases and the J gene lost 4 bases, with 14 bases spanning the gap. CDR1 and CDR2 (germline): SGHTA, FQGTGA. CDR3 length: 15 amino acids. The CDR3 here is CASTLQGIGANVLTF. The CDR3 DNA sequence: TGTGCCAGCACCCTGCAGGGGATAGGGGCCAACGTCCTGACTTTC.

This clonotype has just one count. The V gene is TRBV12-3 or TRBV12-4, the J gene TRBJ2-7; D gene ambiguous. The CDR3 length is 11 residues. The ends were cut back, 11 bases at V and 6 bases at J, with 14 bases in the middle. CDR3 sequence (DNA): TGTGCCTGGACCAACGGGCCCGAGCAGTACTTC. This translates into CAWTNGPEQYF.

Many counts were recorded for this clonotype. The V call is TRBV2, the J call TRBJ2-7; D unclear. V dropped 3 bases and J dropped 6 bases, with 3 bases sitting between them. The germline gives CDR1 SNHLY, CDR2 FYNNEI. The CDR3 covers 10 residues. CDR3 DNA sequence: TGTGCCAGCAGTGACGCCGAGCAGTACTTC. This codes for CASSDAEQYF.

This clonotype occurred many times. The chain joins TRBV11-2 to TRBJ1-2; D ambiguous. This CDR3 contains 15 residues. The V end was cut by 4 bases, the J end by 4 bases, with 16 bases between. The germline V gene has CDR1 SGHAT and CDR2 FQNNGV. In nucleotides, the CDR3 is TGTGCCAGCAGCTCTATAAAAGAACTGGCCTATGGCTACACCTTC. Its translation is CASSSIKELAYGYTF.

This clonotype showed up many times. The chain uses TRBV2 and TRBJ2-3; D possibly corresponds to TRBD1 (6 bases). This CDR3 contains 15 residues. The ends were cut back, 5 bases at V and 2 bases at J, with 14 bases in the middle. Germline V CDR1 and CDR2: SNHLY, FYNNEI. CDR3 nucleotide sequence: TGTGCCAGCAGTACCACGACAGGTCTCACAGATACGCAGTATTTT. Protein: CASSTTTGLTDTQYF.